This T cell receptor beta chain was identified during a study of blood T cell repertoires in COVID-19. The overall study: Donors in the United States, Italy and Spain gave samples during acute or convalescent COVID-19. From T cells, B-cell-depleted T cells, or PBMCs came the material, which was cDNA or gDNA.

As originally analysed: The authors estimated nucleated cell counts from reference gene primer amplification. Using immunoSEQ multiplex PCR, the repertoire was profiled, and TCRdb retains in-frame clones only, with some absent. V and J calls and clone size are those listed in that table; D and trimming were worked out from the DNA. This sample has around 170,000 clones, with over 90% found just once. V shed 2 bases, J shed 7 bases, and the junction held 5 bases outside the gene matches. Germline CDR1 and CDR2: SGHDT and YYEEEE. The CDR3 sequence is 15 residues long. This sequence was found in a man over 45 with acute or convalescent COVID-19. Sequencing was performed on peripheral blood. V is TRBV5-6 and J is TRBJ1-6, with 8 bases identical to TRBD1. The CDR3 loop reads CASSLRTGTNSPLHF. The DNA of the CDR3 is TGTGCCAGCAGCTTAAGGACAGGGACGAATTCACCCCTCCACTTT. The variable domain in full, with the rest retrieved from reference TRBV5-6 and TRBJ1-6, is DAGVTQSPTHLIKTRGQQVTLRCSPKSGHDTVSWYQQALGQGPQFIFQYYEEEERQRGNFPDRFSGHQFPNYSSELNVNALLLGDSALYLCASSLRTGTNSPLHFGNGTRLTVT.